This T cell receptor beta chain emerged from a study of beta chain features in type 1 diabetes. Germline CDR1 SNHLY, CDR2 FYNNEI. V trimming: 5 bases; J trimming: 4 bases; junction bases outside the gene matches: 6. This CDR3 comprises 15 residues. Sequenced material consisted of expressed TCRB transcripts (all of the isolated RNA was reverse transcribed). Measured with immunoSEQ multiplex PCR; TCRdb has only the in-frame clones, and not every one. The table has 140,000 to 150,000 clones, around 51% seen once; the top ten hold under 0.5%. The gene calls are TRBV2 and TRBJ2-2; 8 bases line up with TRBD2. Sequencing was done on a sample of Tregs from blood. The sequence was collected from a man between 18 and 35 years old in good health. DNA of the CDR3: TGTGCCAGCAGTCCCCTCAGCGGGGGCACCGGGGAGCTGTTTTTT. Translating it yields CASSPLSGGTGELFF.